Included here is one T cell receptor (beta chain) sequence, with context. Generated by immunoSEQ multiplex PCR, the TCRdb table keeps only in-frame clones and is missing some. The data contain around 380,000 clones, more than 70% of them singletons. The data were obtained in a study of blood T cell repertoires in COVID-19. V was clipped by 4 bases and J by 4 bases; unmatched bases: 10. The V gene's germline CDR1 is LNHDA and CDR2 SQIVND (reference sequence). This CDR3 region has 16 residues. The TCR sequence derives from a man between 25 and 39 years old who had recovered from COVID-19. The chain has TRBV19 and TRBJ2-1, with 7 bases matching TRBD1. Sample: PBMCs or T cells enriched from blood (not recorded which). The CDR3 region has the DNA TGTGCCAGTAGTACCCCCCGACAGGGCTATTACAATGAGCAGTTCTTC. The encoded protein is CASSTPRQGYYNEQFF.